The 32 T cell receptor beta chains in this list originate from one sample, sequenced in a study of shared clonotypes between healthy human individuals. Libraries were prepared by immunoSEQ multiplex PCR; TCRdb keeps only in-frame clonotypes and omits some of them. This sample carries 400,000 to 500,000 clones, about 82% of them seen once, and the ten largest clones take 10% to 15%. The sample taken for sequencing was PBMCs. Receptors originate from a woman between 40 and 50 years old in good health. Some clones in this sample may be carry-over from other donors' samples.

The chain joins TRBV7-9 to TRBJ1-4; D is unclear. The CDR3 length is 16 residues. Germline V gene data show CDR1 as SEHNR and CDR2 as FQNEAQ (reference sequence). V shed 4 bases and J shed 0 bases, with 12 bases lying between them. The CDR3 here is CASSSTNRATNEKLFF. Written as DNA, the CDR3 is TGTGCCAGCAGCTCCACTAACAGAGCAACTAATGAAAAACTGTTTTTT.

The V gene is TRBV6-1, the J gene TRBJ2-7, with 9 positions matching TRBD2. V trimming: 7 bases; J trimming: 7 bases; junction bases outside the gene matches: 11. Germline CDR1 reads MNHNS; CDR2 reads SASEGT. CDR3 length: 14 residues. CDR3 sequence reads: CASTGLAGAGEQYF. DNA for the CDR3: TGTGCCAGCACCGGGTTAGCGGGAGCTGGTGAGCAGTACTTC.

The rearrangement joins TRBV11-2 to TRBJ2-5, with D possibly TRBD1 on 5 matching bases. The CDR3 covers 13 residues. V was shortened by 2 bases and J by 4 bases, with 8 bases between the two germline ends. Germline V gene data show CDR1 as SGHAT and CDR2 as FQNNGV. DNA for the CDR3: TGTGCCAGCAGCTTACAGGGCTTAGAGACCCAGTACTTC. It yields the protein CASSLQGLETQYF.

V and J are TRBV7-9 and TRBJ1-1; 8 positions agree with TRBD1. J gave up 11 bases and V 0 bases, and 8 bases lay outside the gene matches. The V gene's germline CDR1 is SEHNR and CDR2 FQNEAQ (reference sequence). The CDR3 length is 14 residues. CDR3 in DNA: TGTGCCAGCAGCTTAGCGATGCAGGGGGCTCAGGCTTTCTTT. Translated: CASSLAMQGAQAFF.

The CDR3 DNA follows: TGTGCCAGCGGGTTAAGCAATCAGCCCCAGCATTTT. Translated: CASGLSNQPQHF. The rearrangement uses TRBV27 and TRBJ1-5; D is uncertain. The length of the CDR3 is 12 residues. V was pared by 8 bases and J by 1 base, with 6 bases between. The germline V gene has CDR1 MNHEY and CDR2 SMNVEV (reference sequence).

The J gene is TRBJ1-1, the V gene TRBV5-6; D not resolved. CDR1 SGHDT and CDR2 YYEEEE come from the germline V gene. V lost 2 bases and J lost 0, with 8 bases in between. This CDR3 is built from 14 residues. The CDR3 sequence: CASSFGLMNTEAFF. As DNA, the CDR3 is TGTGCCAGCAGCTTCGGGTTGATGAACACTGAAGCTTTCTTT.

V is TRBV11-3 and J is TRBJ2-1; D is ambiguous. Trimming cost V 5 bases and J 10 bases, with 18 bases left between them. This CDR3 comprises 14 residues. Germline CDR1 is SGHNT and CDR2 is YENEEA. The CDR3 region has the DNA TGTGCCAGCAGCCCCACTGATGAGCGTGGGGAGCAGTTCTTC. This codes for CASSPTDERGEQFF. Full variable domain (outside the CDR3, taken from reference TRBV11-3 and TRBJ2-1): EAGVVQSPRYKIIEKKQPVAFWCNPISGHNTLYWYLQNLGQGPELLIRYENEEAVDDSQLPKDRFSAERLKGVDSTLKIQPAELGDSAVYLCASSPTDERGEQFFGPGTRLTVL.

This rearrangement joins TRBV6-5 to TRBJ1-1; 7 nucleotides agree with TRBD1. This CDR3 is 15 amino acids long. The V and J ends lost 2 bases and 4 bases, in that order; junction bases with no gene match: 7. CDR1 MNHEY and CDR2 SVGAGI come from the germline V gene. This CDR3 reads CASSYRQGRGTEAFF. CDR3 DNA: TGTGCCAGCAGTTACCGACAGGGTCGAGGCACTGAAGCTTTCTTT.

The V gene is TRBV7-2, the J gene TRBJ2-2; unclear D gene. This CDR3 has 14 residues. Trimming removed 2 bases from V and 2 bases from J, with 6 bases in between. Germline assignment: CDR1 SGHTA and CDR2 FQGNSA. CDR3 in DNA: TGTGCCAGCAGCTTATCCTCAAACACCGGGGAGCTGTTTTTT. This gives the protein CASSLSSNTGELFF.

The chain is built from TRBV5-5 and TRBJ1-1; D gene uncertain. V was trimmed by 4 bases and J by 6 bases, leaving 16 bases between them. Germline V lookup: CDR1 SGHKS, CDR2 YYEKEE (reference sequence). CDR3 length equals 14 residues. Here the CDR3 reads CASSIRPREAEAFF. The CDR3, as DNA: TGTGCCAGCAGCATAAGACCCCGGGAGGCTGAAGCTTTCTTT.

V usage is TRBV7-8 and J usage is TRBJ2-2; 7 bases match TRBD2. This CDR3 spans 15 amino acids. Germline lookup yields CDR1 SGHVS and CDR2 FQNEAQ. V was pared by 5 bases and J by 7 bases, with 10 bases of the junction left unmatched. CDR3 loop: CASSVVGGRNGELFF. As DNA, the CDR3 is TGTGCCAGCAGCGTAGTAGGCGGGAGAAACGGGGAGCTGTTTTTT.

V is TRBV7-9 and J is TRBJ1-1, with 9 positions matching TRBD1. Germline trimming cut 1 base from V and 6 bases from J; bases unmatched to any gene: 6. This CDR3 contains 15 residues. CDR1 and CDR2 (germline): SEHNR, FQNEAQ (reference sequence). This CDR3 is CASSLETGGYSEAFF. The DNA of the CDR3 is TGTGCCAGCAGCTTAGAGACAGGGGGGTACTCTGAAGCTTTCTTT. The whole variable domain, remainder taken from reference TRBV7-9 and TRBJ1-1, is DTGVSQNPRHKITKRGQNVTFRCDPISEHNRLYWYRQTLGQGPEFLTYFQNEAQLEKSRLLSDRFSAERPKGSFSTLEIQRTEQGDSAMYLCASSLETGGYSEAFFGQGTRLTVV.

This chain uses TRBV9 with TRBJ1-3; D call uncertain. This CDR3 is 14 amino acids long. Trimming took 0 bases from V and 7 from J, leaving 11 bases between them. Germline CDR1 SGDLS, CDR2 YYNGEE. DNA of the CDR3: TGTGCCAGCAGCGTAGCCGTAGGTCCGAACACCATATATTTT. It encodes CASSVAVGPNTIYF. Supplemented by reference TRBV9 and TRBJ1-3, the full variable domain reads DSGVTQTPKHLITATGQRVTLRCSPRSGDLSVYWYQQSLDQGLQFLIQYYNGEERAKGNILERFSAQQFPDLHSELNLSSLELGDSALYFCASSVAVGPNTIYFGEGSWLTVV.

The chain is built from TRBV5-1 and TRBJ2-1; 9 bases fit TRBD2. CDR1 SGHRS and CDR2 YFSETQ come from the germline V gene. V lost 0 bases, J lost 1 base, and 2 bases stayed unmatched. This CDR3 has 16 residues. CDR3 sequence reads: CASSLGTSASYNEQFF. The CDR3 coding sequence is TGCGCCAGCAGCTTGGGGACTAGCGCATCCTACAATGAGCAGTTCTTC. Using reference TRBV5-1 and TRBJ2-1 for the parts outside the CDR3, the full variable domain is KAGVTQTPRYLIKTRGQQVTLSCSPISGHRSVSWYQQTPGQGLQFLFEYFSETQRNKGNFPGRFSGRQFSNSRSEMNVSTLELGDSALYLCASSLGTSASYNEQFFGPGTRLTVL.

V is TRBV4-1 and J is TRBJ2-1; 11 bases map to TRBD2. The J segment lost 4 bases and the V segment lost 0 bases, leaving 5 bases of the junction unmatched. Germline loops: CDR1 MGHRA, CDR2 YSYEKL. The CDR3 runs 17 residues. CDR3 amino acids: CASSQDRGLAAYNEQFF. As DNA, the CDR3 is TGCGCCAGCAGCCAAGATAGGGGACTAGCGGCTTACAATGAGCAGTTCTTC.

This clone was counted many times. The V and J genes are TRBV27 and TRBJ1-4, with 10 bases lining up with TRBD1. CDR1 and CDR2 from the germline V gene are MNHEY and SMNVEV (reference sequence). Germline trimming cut 2 bases from V and 0 bases from J; bases unmatched to any gene: 6. The CDR3 is 18 residues long. The CDR3 coding sequence is TGTGCCAGCAGTTTAGGAGGGACAGGGGCCTCAACTAATGAAAAACTGTTTTTT. It translates to CASSLGGTGASTNEKLFF. Full variable domain (outside the CDR3, taken from reference TRBV27 and TRBJ1-4): EAQVTQNPRYLITVTGKKLTVTCSQNMNHEYMSWYRQDPGLGLRQIYYSMNVEVTDKGDVPEGYKVSRKEKRNFPLILESPSPNQTSLYFCASSLGGTGASTNEKLFFGSGTQLSVL.

The chain carries TRBV28 and TRBJ2-5; 10 nucleotides line up with TRBD2. Unmatched junction bases numbered 8, after V lost 8 bases and J lost 5 bases. The germline gives CDR1 MDHEN, CDR2 SYDVKM. The CDR3 has 14 amino acids. CDR3 bases: TGTGCCAGCGCTCTAGCGGGAGTTGGGGAGACCCAGTACTTC. This gives the protein CASALAGVGETQYF.

V gene TRBV25-1 combines with J gene TRBJ2-3, with D possibly TRBD1 on 5 matching bases. Per the germline V gene, CDR1 is MGHDK and CDR2 is SYGVNS. The CDR3 totals 16 residues. V lost 4 bases, J lost 1 base, and 15 bases lay in between. DNA of the CDR3: TGTGCCAGCAGTGCCTCGAAGGGGATGGGCACAGATACGCAGTATTTT. Translation gives CASSASKGMGTDTQYF.

This clone showed up just once. The rearrangement links TRBV11-2 to TRBJ2-7, with 10 nucleotides matching TRBD1. Germline V gene lookup returns CDR1 SGHAT and CDR2 FQNNGV. The V gene end was trimmed by 5 bases and the J gene end by 6 bases; junction bases not matched to a gene: 7. This CDR3 is 14 amino acids long. The CDR3 DNA reads TGTGCCAGCAGCCGATTGGGACAGGGGCTCGAGCAGTACTTC. Amino acids: CASSRLGQGLEQYF.

The gene calls are TRBV4-3 and TRBJ1-5; D remains ambiguous. Germline V lookup: CDR1 LGHNA, CDR2 YSLEER. The V gene lost 4 bases and the J gene lost 0 bases, with 13 bases spanning the gap. The CDR3 sequence is 16 residues long. As DNA, the CDR3 is TGCGCCAGCAGCCCCCGGCGGGGTAATAGCAATCAGCCCCAGCATTTT. Translation gives CASSPRRGNSNQPQHF.

This clone was seen just once. The chain couples TRBV6-5 to TRBJ2-7; D assignment may be TRBD1 or TRBD2 (5 bases each). This CDR3 has 15 residues. CDR1 is MNHEY and CDR2 is SVGAGI in the germline V gene. Deletions cut 2 bases from V and 2 bases from J, with 13 bases between. CDR3 region: CASSYDPGSAYEQYF. The CDR3 DNA reads TGTGCCAGCAGTTACGACCCAGGGAGTGCCTACGAGCAGTACTTC.

The V and J genes are TRBV29-1 and TRBJ2-1; 8 bases are shared with TRBD2. Per germline, CDR1 SQVTM and CDR2 ANQGSEA. V shed 2 bases and J 6 bases; nucleotides not matched to a gene: 3. This CDR3 contains 13 residues. DNA for the CDR3: TGCAGCGTTGAACGCCGGGAGGGCAATGAGCAGTTCTTC. This codes for CSVERREGNEQFF.

This clone was recorded only once. V and J are TRBV29-1 and TRBJ2-4, with a weak D call TRBD1 (9 bases). Germline loops: CDR1 SQVTM, CDR2 ANQGSEA. Trimming removed 6 bases at V and 6 bases at J, with 21 bases between. The CDR3 spans 15 residues. CDR3 protein: CSVGTGRRGGNIQYF. DNA for the CDR3: TGCAGCGTCGGGACAGGGCGCCGGGGGGGAAACATTCAGTACTTC.

The rearrangement links TRBV6-5 to TRBJ2-7; D is perhaps TRBD2 (5 bases). Germline V gene data show CDR1 as MNHEY and CDR2 as SVGAGI. V shed 7 bases and J shed 2 bases, with 12 bases lying between them. This CDR3 contains 13 residues. The CDR3 DNA reads as TGTGCCAGCACCCGTGAGGGTACCTACGAGCAGTACTTC. It specifies CASTREGTYEQYF.

The CDR3 sequence: CASSRAGRGSYNEQFF. The CDR3 nucleotides are TGTGCCAGCAGCCGAGCGGGGAGGGGTTCCTACAATGAGCAGTTCTTC. J is TRBJ2-1 and V is TRBV11-3; 7 bases map to TRBD2. This CDR3 has 16 amino acids. Per the germline V gene, CDR1 is SGHNT and CDR2 is YENEEA. Trimming took 5 bases from V and 1 from J; bases not matched to a gene: 8.

The rearrangement links TRBV19 to TRBJ2-1; tentative D call: TRBD2 (6 bases). The CDR3 is 14 amino acids. With 5 bases removed from V and 9 bases from J, the gap between germline ends came to 17 bases. Germline V gene sequence: CDR1 LNHDA, CDR2 SQIVND (reference sequence). As DNA, the CDR3 is TGTGCCAGTAGTGGGGACTGGGCCTCGGGTGAGCAGTTCTTC. It codes for CASSGDWASGEQFF.

The chain combines TRBV5-4 with TRBJ1-2, with 7 bases that match TRBD1. The CDR3 is made up of 16 amino acids. Losses at the gene ends were 7 bases for V and 4 bases for J; bases not matched to a gene: 16. CDR1 and CDR2 from the germline V gene are SGHNT and YYREEE (reference sequence). The CDR3 protein is CASRPWIGGIPYGYTF. DNA of the CDR3: TGTGCCAGCCGCCCGTGGATAGGGGGCATCCCCTATGGCTACACCTTC. Together with reference TRBV5-4 and TRBJ1-2, the CDR3 gives the full variable domain: ETGVTQSPTHLIKTRGQQVTLRCSSQSGHNTVSWYQQALGQGPQFIFQYYREEENGRGNFPPRFSGLQFPNYSSELNVNALELDDSALYLCASRPWIGGIPYGYTFGSGTRLTVV.

As regards this clone: This may be a read error: a much more frequent sequence differs by one nucleotide. Other DNA variants within this sample encode the same CDR3. This chain connects TRBV5-8 to TRBJ1-5; 7 bases match TRBD1. CDR3 length: 16 amino acids. From germline, CDR1 is SGHTS and CDR2 YDEGEE. The J segment lost 2 bases and the V segment lost 0 bases, leaving 5 bases of the junction unmatched. The CDR3 DNA sequence: TGTGCCAGCAGCTTGGACACAGGGGTGCGCAATCAGCCCCAGCATTTT. Translating it yields CASSLDTGVRNQPQHF.

This clone has a count of ten or more. This chain joins TRBV7-2 and TRBJ1-5; 10 bases agree with TRBD1. The germline V gene encodes CDR1 SGHTA and CDR2 FQGNSA. The CDR3 sequence is 16 residues long. Losses at the gene ends were 3 bases for V and 3 bases for J; bases not matched to a gene: 5. CDR3 nucleotide sequence: TGTGCCAGCAGCTTCTCGACAGGGGGCTTCAATCAGCCCCAGCATTTT. Translated: CASSFSTGGFNQPQHF.

The chain uses TRBV7-6 and TRBJ2-5; D gene ambiguous. The J call may be in error: the DNA end matches TRBJ2-7 better. The CDR3 contains 14 residues. The germline V gene encodes CDR1 SGHVS and CDR2 FNYEAQ. The CDR3 is CASSLEASSDEQYF. CDR3 coding DNA: TGTGCCAGCAGCTTAGAAGCTTCGAGCGACGAGCAGTACTTC.

This chain connects TRBV28 to TRBJ2-7; 10 nucleotides align to TRBD2. J gave up 0 bases and V 7 bases, and 6 bases lay outside the gene matches. This CDR3 is 15 amino acids long. CDR1 MDHEN and CDR2 SYDVKM come from the germline V gene. The CDR3 region has the DNA TGTGCCAGCACCACTCCTAGCGGGAGCTCCTACGAGCAGTACTTC. The encoded protein is CASTTPSGSSYEQYF. Based on the CDR3 plus reference TRBV28 and TRBJ2-7, the full variable domain is DVKVTQSSRYLVKRTGEKVFLECVQDMDHENMFWYRQDPGLGLRLIYFSYDVKMKEKGDIPEGYSVSREKKERFSLILESASTNQTSMYLCASTTPSGSSYEQYFGPGTRLTVT.

The chain couples TRBV11-2 to TRBJ2-7, with 7 bases that match TRBD2. In germline, CDR1 is SGHAT, CDR2 FQNNGV. The CDR3 is made up of 14 amino acids. J was trimmed by 2 bases and V by 5 bases; bases with no gene match: 6. The CDR3 reads CASSLSGAPYEQYF. CDR3 nucleotides: TGTGCCAGCAGCCTGAGCGGGGCCCCCTACGAGCAGTACTTC.